The 2 T cell receptor beta chains presented below share a single source sample, sequenced in a study of tumor and adjacent non-tumor tissue in lung cancer. This sample's RNA came from whole unsorted tissue. The normal lung tissue was taken more than 3 cm from the tumor edge. A modified ARM-PCR protocol with three rounds of nested PCR amplified TCRbeta. MiXCR was run by TCRdb on the multiplex PCR reads, yielding one entry per CDR3 protein. The table includes some 66,000 distinct CDR3 sequences, roughly two thirds detected once. Sequenced: distant non-tumor lung tissue. Every receptor here comes from a man aged 65 to 85 with non-small cell lung cancer.

The chain has TRBV5-1 and TRBJ2-3, with TRBD2 identical over 9 bases. The CDR3 sequence is 14 residues long. The V and J ends lost 0 bases and 5 bases, in that order; junction bases with no gene match: 1. Germline CDR1 is SGHRS and CDR2 is YFSETQ. DNA of the CDR3: TGCGCCAGCAGCTTGGAACTAGCGGGAGATACGCAGTATTTT. This encodes CASSLELAGDTQYF.

This rearrangement joins TRBV28 to TRBJ1-2; TRBD1 might be the D (6 bases). In germline, CDR1 is MDHEN, CDR2 SYDVKM. The CDR3 has 15 amino acids. The V end lost 7 bases, the J end lost 8 bases, and 23 bases lay between the germline ends. CDR3 sequence reads: CASTPGSGGAFGYTF. DNA of the CDR3: TGTGCCAGCACCCCTGGGAGTGGGGGGGCATTCGGCTACACCTTC.